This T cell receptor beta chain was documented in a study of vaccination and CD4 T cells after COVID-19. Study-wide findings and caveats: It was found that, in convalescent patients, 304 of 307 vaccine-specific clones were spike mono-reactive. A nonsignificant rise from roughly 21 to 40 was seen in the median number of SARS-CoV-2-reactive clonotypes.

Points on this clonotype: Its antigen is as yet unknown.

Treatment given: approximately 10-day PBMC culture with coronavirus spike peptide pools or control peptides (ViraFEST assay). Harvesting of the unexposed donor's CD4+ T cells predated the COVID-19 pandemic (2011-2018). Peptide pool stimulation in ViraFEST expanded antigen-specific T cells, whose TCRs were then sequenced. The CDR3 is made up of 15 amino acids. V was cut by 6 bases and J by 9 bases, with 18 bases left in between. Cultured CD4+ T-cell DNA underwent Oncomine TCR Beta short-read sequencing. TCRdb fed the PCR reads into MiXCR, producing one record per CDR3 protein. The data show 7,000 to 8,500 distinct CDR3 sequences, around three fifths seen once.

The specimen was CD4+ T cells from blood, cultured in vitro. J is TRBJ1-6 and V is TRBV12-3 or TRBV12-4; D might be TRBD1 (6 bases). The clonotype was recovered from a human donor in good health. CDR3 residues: CASRGEQGRISPLHF. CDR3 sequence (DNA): TGTGCCAGCAGAGGAGAACAGGGTAGGATTTCACCCCTCCACTTT.